A selection of T cell receptor beta chains follows, all from one sample in a study of cytomegalovirus exposure and HLA in healthy donors. Using immunoSEQ multiplex PCR, the repertoire was profiled, and TCRdb retains in-frame clones only, with some absent. The sample records 70,000 to 95,000 clones, 62% being singletons. The material sequenced was PBMCs. These receptors came from a woman in her twenties or thirties in good health and CMV-seropositive. Each CDR3 is given with its conserved first and last residue.

v_call: TRBV7-3; j_call: TRBJ2-2; cdr3_aa: CASSRGLAVGELFF
v_call: TRBV7-2; j_call: TRBJ1-3; cdr3_aa: CASGRTGSGNTIYF
v_call: TRBV2; j_call: TRBJ2-1; cdr3_aa: CASSRWGGPLSSYNEQFF
v_call: TRBV11-3; j_call: TRBJ2-7; cdr3_aa: CASSSTISSYEQYF
v_call: TRBV7-3; j_call: TRBJ2-7; cdr3_aa: CASSLAPGLSYEQYF
v_call: TRBV7-8; j_call: TRBJ2-2; cdr3_aa: CASSYRQGGTGELFF
v_call: TRBV7-9; j_call: TRBJ2-3; cdr3_aa: CASSLMASGGGKTDTQYF
v_call: TRBV5-1; j_call: TRBJ1-6; cdr3_aa: CASSLVVWGEKNSPLHF
v_call: TRBV29-1; j_call: TRBJ2-3; cdr3_aa: CSVGGGWTSTDTQYF
v_call: TRBV25-1; j_call: TRBJ2-5; cdr3_aa: CASSESLALETQYF
v_call: TRBV6-6; j_call: TRBJ2-5; cdr3_aa: CASRGRETQYF
v_call: TRBV5-8; j_call: TRBJ1-1; cdr3_aa: CASSLQGMNTEAFF
v_call: TRBV5-1; j_call: TRBJ2-1; cdr3_aa: CASSLAILTLYNEQFF
v_call: TRBV5-1; j_call: TRBJ2-6; cdr3_aa: CASSLVAISSGANVLTF
v_call: TRBV11-3; j_call: TRBJ1-6; cdr3_aa: CASSPRAGSPLHF
v_call: TRBV19; j_call: TRBJ2-3; cdr3_aa: CASRGRGTVADTQYF
v_call: TRBV6-4; j_call: TRBJ1-2; cdr3_aa: CASRTTGDYGYPF
v_call: TRBV9; j_call: TRBJ1-5; cdr3_aa: CASSLTAAHDQPQHF
v_call: TRBV15; j_call: TRBJ2-5; cdr3_aa: CATSTTSGGAETQYF
v_call: TRBV27; j_call: TRBJ1-2; cdr3_aa: CASSLGTGYGYTF
v_call: TRBV6-5; j_call: TRBJ2-1; cdr3_aa: CASSSPGQGAWEQFF
v_call: TRBV18; j_call: TRBJ2-3; cdr3_aa: CASSQSRGMTDTQYF
v_call: TRBV28; j_call: TRBJ1-5; cdr3_aa: CASSLGVQGVGGQPQHF
v_call: TRBV12-5; j_call: TRBJ1-2; cdr3_aa: CASGLDTGTYYGYTF
v_call: TRBV28; j_call: TRBJ2-7; cdr3_aa: CASSFPTRQGPSYEQYF
v_call: TRBV6-5; j_call: .; cdr3_aa: CASSYTQGTYEQYF
v_call: TRBV6-1; j_call: .; cdr3_aa: CASSVGLAIRGEQYF
v_call: TRBV5-1; j_call: TRBJ1-6; cdr3_aa: CASSLGWTGESPLHF
v_call: TRBV4-2; j_call: .; cdr3_aa: CASSLGLDSYEQYF
v_call: TRBV11-1; j_call: TRBJ1-2; cdr3_aa: CASSTSWTGNYGYTF
v_call: TRBV30; j_call: TRBJ2-5; cdr3_aa: CAWSVEAGGGETQYF
v_call: TRBV7-3; j_call: TRBJ2-3; cdr3_aa: CASSPGLAHGDTQYF
v_call: TRBV5-1; j_call: TRBJ1-1; cdr3_aa: CASSLLNTEAFF
v_call: TRBV29-1; j_call: TRBJ2-1; cdr3_aa: CSVEDLGEQFF
v_call: TRBV27; j_call: TRBJ1-2; cdr3_aa: CASRDKGGYTF
v_call: TRBV14; j_call: TRBJ2-7; cdr3_aa: CASSQTSGAYEQYF
v_call: TRBV7-9; j_call: TRBJ2-7; cdr3_aa: CASSSPGHTYEQYF
v_call: TRBV4-2; j_call: TRBJ2-1; cdr3_aa: CASSQEIRRYGDNEQFF
v_call: TRBV4-3; j_call: TRBJ1-3; cdr3_aa: CASSQAVTVYGNTIYF
v_call: TRBV30; j_call: TRBJ1-2; cdr3_aa: CASEQGTGGYYGYTF
v_call: TRBV6-5; j_call: TRBJ1-6; cdr3_aa: CASSYLQIGSPLHF
v_call: TRBV18; j_call: TRBJ2-3; cdr3_aa: CASSPRDSPVGPSGTQYF
v_call: TRBV6-5; j_call: TRBJ2-7; cdr3_aa: CASSYSNYGFLYEQYF
v_call: TRBV7-2; j_call: TRBJ2-5; cdr3_aa: CASSPAGGGVKETQYF
v_call: TRBV6-1; j_call: TRBJ2-5; cdr3_aa: CASSDAEKETQYF
v_call: TRBV10-1; j_call: TRBJ2-5; cdr3_aa: CASSETSAAVAQYF